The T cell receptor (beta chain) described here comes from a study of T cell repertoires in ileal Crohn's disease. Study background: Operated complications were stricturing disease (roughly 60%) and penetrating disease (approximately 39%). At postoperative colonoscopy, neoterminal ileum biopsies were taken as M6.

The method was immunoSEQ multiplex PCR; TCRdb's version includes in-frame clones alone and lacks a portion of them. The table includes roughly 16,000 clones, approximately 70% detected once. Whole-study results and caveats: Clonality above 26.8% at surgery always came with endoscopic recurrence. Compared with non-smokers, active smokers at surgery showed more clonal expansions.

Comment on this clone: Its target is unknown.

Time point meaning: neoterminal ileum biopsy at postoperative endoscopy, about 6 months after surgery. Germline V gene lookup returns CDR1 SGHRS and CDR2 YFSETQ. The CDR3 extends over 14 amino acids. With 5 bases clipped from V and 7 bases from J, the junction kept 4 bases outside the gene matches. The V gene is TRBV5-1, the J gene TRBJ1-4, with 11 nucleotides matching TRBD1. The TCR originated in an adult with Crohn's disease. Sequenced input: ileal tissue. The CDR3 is CASRSGTGGEKLFF. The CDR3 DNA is TGCGCCAGCAGGTCCGGGACAGGGGGTGAAAAACTGTTTTTT.